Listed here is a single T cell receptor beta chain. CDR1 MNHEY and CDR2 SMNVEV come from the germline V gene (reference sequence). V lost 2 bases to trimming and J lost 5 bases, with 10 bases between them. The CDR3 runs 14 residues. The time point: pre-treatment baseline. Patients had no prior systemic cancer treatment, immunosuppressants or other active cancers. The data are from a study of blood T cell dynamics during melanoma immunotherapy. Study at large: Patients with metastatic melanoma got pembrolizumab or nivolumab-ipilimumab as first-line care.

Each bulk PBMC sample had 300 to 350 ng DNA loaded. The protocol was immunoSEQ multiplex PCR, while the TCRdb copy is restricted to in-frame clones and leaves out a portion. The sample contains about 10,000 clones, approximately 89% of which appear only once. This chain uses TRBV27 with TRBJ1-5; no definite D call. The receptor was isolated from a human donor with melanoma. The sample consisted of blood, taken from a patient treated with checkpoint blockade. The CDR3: CASSLEGSYQPQHF. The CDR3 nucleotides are TGTGCCAGCAGTTTAGAAGGCTCTTATCAGCCCCAGCATTTT.